The 9 T cell receptor beta chains below were found in one sample sequenced in a study of shared clonotypes between healthy human individuals. TCRdb's copy holds only in-frame clones and misses some; the assay was immunoSEQ multiplex PCR. The sample has around 2,000,000 clones; over 85% are singletons. Terminally differentiated effector memory CD45RA+ cells were excluded from the naive CD8 cells, which were CD45RO-negative and positively selected for CCR7. The sequencing sample was made of naive CD8+ T cells sorted from blood. The receptors here all came from a man aged 18 to 29 in good health.

The chain uses TRBV9 and TRBJ1-5; D is unresolved. Germline CDR1 and CDR2: SGDLS and YYNGEE. The CDR3 runs 15 residues. V lost 0 bases and J 3 bases, leaving 10 bases between the germline ends. This CDR3 is CASSVDGGNNQPQHF. The CDR3 DNA reads as TGTGCCAGCAGCGTAGATGGAGGGAACAATCAGCCCCAGCATTTT.

CDR3 sequence (DNA): TGTGCCAGCAGTGGGGGACTAGCGGGAATCTACGAGCAGTACTTC. Protein product: CASSGGLAGIYEQYF. The rearrangement links TRBV27 to TRBJ2-7; 13 positions match TRBD2. Germline V gene lookup returns CDR1 MNHEY and CDR2 SMNVEV (reference sequence). The CDR3 length is 15 residues. V trimming: 5 bases; J trimming: 3 bases; junction bases outside the gene matches: 4.

J is TRBJ2-2 and V is TRBV19, with 7 positions matching TRBD1. With V trimmed by 5 bases and J by 6 bases, 15 bases remained unmatched. CDR3 length: 17 amino acids. Germline V CDR1 and CDR2: LNHDA, SQIVND (reference sequence). The CDR3 protein is CASSLGTVVPLPGELFF. CDR3 bases: TGTGCCAGTAGTTTGGGGACAGTCGTTCCCCTCCCCGGGGAGCTGTTTTTT.

This chain uses TRBV5-4 with TRBJ2-1, with 9 nucleotides matching TRBD1. This CDR3 contains 16 residues. The J segment lost 3 bases and the V segment lost 1 base, leaving 5 bases of the junction unmatched. The germline gives CDR1 SGHNT, CDR2 YYREEE (reference sequence). CDR3 residues: CASSLYTTGGYNEQFF. The CDR3 region has the DNA TGTGCCAGCAGCTTGTACACGACAGGGGGCTACAATGAGCAGTTCTTC.

This clone came up once. The chain recombines TRBV2 with TRBJ2-7; 8 nucleotides line up with TRBD2. Germline V gives CDR1 SNHLY, CDR2 FYNNEI. The J segment lost 2 bases and the V segment lost 6 bases, leaving 9 bases of the junction unmatched. The CDR3 extends over 15 amino acids. The CDR3 loop is CASSPPAGAAYEQYF. The CDR3 nucleotides are TGTGCCAGCAGCCCTCCAGCGGGGGCCGCCTACGAGCAGTACTTC.

The chain joins TRBV4-2 to TRBJ2-2, with 9 bases fitting TRBD2. This CDR3 comprises 17 residues. Germline values: CDR1 LGHNA, CDR2 YNFKEQ. J lost 5 bases, V lost 4 bases, and 11 bases had no gene match. CDR3 in amino acids: CASSLVSASGATGELFF. In nucleotides, the CDR3 is TGTGCCAGCAGCCTCGTTTCGGCTAGCGGGGCGACCGGGGAGCTGTTTTTT.

A remark on this clone: In the same sample, other DNA sequences code for this CDR3. The chain links TRBV19 to TRBJ2-7; D remains ambiguous. Germline V gene data show CDR1 as LNHDA and CDR2 as SQIVND (reference sequence). The V and J ends lost 3 bases and 1 base respectively, with 10 bases between them. The length of the CDR3 is 14 residues. CDR3 nucleotide sequence: TGTGCCAGTAGTATCGTGGACGGGTCCTACGAGCAGTACTTC. Amino acid sequence: CASSIVDGSYEQYF.

To note about this clone: A single base separates this from a much larger clone, so it may be a read error. Other DNA sequences in the sample encode the same CDR3. The chain combines TRBV7-9 with TRBJ2-7; D uncertain. Trimming pared 0 bases from V and 4 bases from J, leaving 4 bases between. The CDR3 covers 12 residues. Germline lookup yields CDR1 SEHNR and CDR2 FQNEAQ (reference sequence). This chain's CDR3 is CASSLAAYEQYF. The DNA of the CDR3 is TGTGCCAGCAGCTTAGCGGCTTACGAGCAGTACTTC.

The rearrangement uses TRBV14 and TRBJ2-3, with 8 bases that match TRBD1. V shed 5 bases and J 2 bases; nucleotides not matched to a gene: 9. Germline CDR1 SGHDN, CDR2 FVKESK. The CDR3 loop spans 16 amino acids. The CDR3 DNA reads as TGTGCCAGCAGCTATCGGACAGGGACCCTCACAGATACGCAGTATTTT. It codes for CASSYRTGTLTDTQYF.